One T cell receptor (beta chain) is described in this entry. The sample originates from a study of blood T cell repertoires in COVID-19. Study-wide context: The samples span acute and convalescent COVID-19 from the United States, Italy and Spain. T cells, B-cell-depleted T cells, or PBMCs supplied cDNA or gDNA.

In the authors' workflow: Reference gene primer amplification gave nucleated cell count estimates. Repertoires were generated with immunoSEQ multiplex PCR, while TCRdb's copy carries only in-frame clones and drops some. Clone size and the V and J calls come from that table; the DNA yielded D and trimming. The table has roughly 240,000 clones, approximately 86% seen once. The germline V gene has CDR1 SGHDN and CDR2 FVKESK. V lost 4 bases and J lost 3, with 9 bases in between. The CDR3 spans 13 residues. The sequenced sample consisted of peripheral blood. This sequence was found in a woman in her twenties or thirties who had recovered from COVID-19. The rearrangement links TRBV14 to TRBJ1-1; the D is unclear. The CDR3 is CASSPGKYTEAFF. As DNA, the CDR3 is TGTGCCAGCAGCCCGGGGAAGTACACTGAAGCTTTCTTT.